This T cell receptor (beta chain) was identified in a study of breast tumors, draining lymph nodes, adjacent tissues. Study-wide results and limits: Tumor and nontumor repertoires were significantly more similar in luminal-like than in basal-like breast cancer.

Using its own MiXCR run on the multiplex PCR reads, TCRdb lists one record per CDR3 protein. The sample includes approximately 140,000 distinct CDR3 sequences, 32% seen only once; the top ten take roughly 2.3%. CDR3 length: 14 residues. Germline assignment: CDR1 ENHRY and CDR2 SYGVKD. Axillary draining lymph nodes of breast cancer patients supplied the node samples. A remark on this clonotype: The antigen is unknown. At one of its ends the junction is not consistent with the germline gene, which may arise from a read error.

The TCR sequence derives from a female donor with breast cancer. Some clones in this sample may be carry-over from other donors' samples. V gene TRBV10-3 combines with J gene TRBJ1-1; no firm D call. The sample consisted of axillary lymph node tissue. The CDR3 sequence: CAISENGFGTEASF. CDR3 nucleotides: TGTGCCATCAGTGAGAATGGTTTTGGCACTGAAGCTTCCTTT.